One sample yielded the 23 T cell receptor beta chains listed below, sequenced in a study of technical replicates of blood from a few donors. This table comes from immunoSEQ multiplex PCR, and its TCRdb copy is limited to in-frame clones, with some not included. The sample has under 65,000 clones, around 88% seen once. The sequenced sample was PBMCs. These receptors were taken from a human donor in good health. Some clones in this sample may be carry-over from other donors' samples.

The table lists this clone with a count of one. The chain carries TRBV5-6 and TRBJ2-1; D is possibly TRBD2 (6 bases). V shed 3 bases and J shed 4 bases, with 23 bases lying between them. The CDR3 is 18 residues long. The germline V gene encodes CDR1 SGHDT and CDR2 YYEEEE. In DNA, the CDR3 is TGTGCCAGCAGCTCGGGTGGAGGGCTTGGGCAAAGTTACAATGAGCAGTTCTTC. This codes for CASSSGGGLGQSYNEQFF. The whole variable domain, remainder taken from reference TRBV5-6 and TRBJ2-1, is DAGVTQSPTHLIKTRGQQVTLRCSPKSGHDTVSWYQQALGQGPQFIFQYYEEEERQRGNFPDRFSGHQFPNYSSELNVNALLLGDSALYLCASSSGGGLGQSYNEQFFGPGTRLTVL.

V and J are TRBV7-9 and TRBJ2-7, with TRBD2 matching over 12 bases. Germline V lookup: CDR1 SEHNR, CDR2 FQNEAQ (reference sequence). This CDR3 region has 16 residues. V lost 2 bases and J lost 5; bases outside the gene matches: 7. The CDR3 coding sequence is TGTGCCAGCAGCTTAAACGCGAGACTAGCGGGAGACGAGCAGTACTTC. The encoded protein is CASSLNARLAGDEQYF.

The V call is TRBV10-3, the J call TRBJ2-3, with D uncertain. This CDR3 is 14 amino acids long. The germline gives CDR1 ENHRY, CDR2 SYGVKD. Trimming pared 4 bases from V and 5 bases from J, leaving 13 bases between. For the CDR3, the DNA is TGTGCCATCAGTGGCCCGCCGCAGTTAGATACGCAGTATTTT. Residues: CAISGPPQLDTQYF.

The chain carries TRBV19 and TRBJ2-7; TRBD1 aligns across 9 bases. Germline CDR1 and CDR2: LNHDA and SQIVND (reference sequence). The CDR3 consists of 15 residues. The V and J ends lost 6 bases and 3 bases, in that order; junction bases with no gene match: 9. The CDR3 loop is CASRRGGTGYYEQYF. CDR3 sequence (DNA): TGTGCCAGTAGACGAGGGGGGACAGGGTACTACGAGCAGTACTTC.

The chain carries TRBV7-9 and TRBJ1-3, with D uncertain. There are 15 residues in the CDR3. V dropped 2 bases and J dropped 0 bases, with 8 bases sitting between them. Germline lookup yields CDR1 SEHNR and CDR2 FQNEAQ (reference sequence). CDR3 bases: TGTGCCAGCAGCTTATTGCAGGCCTCTGGAAACACCATATATTTT. This translates into CASSLLQASGNTIYF.

This chain joins TRBV21-1 and TRBJ2-7; TRBD2 is taken as the D call from the table, unchecked against the DNA. TRBV21-1 corresponds to a pseudogene. The CDR3 totals 20 residues. The CDR3 coding sequence is TGTGCCAGCAGCAGGGACAGGGAATCCCAACTAGCGGGAGCCCCCTACGAGCAGTACTTC. Its protein product is CASSRDRESQLAGAPYEQYF.

The chain has TRBV7-2 and TRBJ1-2, with D perhaps TRBD1 (5 bases). V lost 3 bases, J lost 8 bases, and 19 bases lay in between. Germline loops: CDR1 SGHTA, CDR2 FQGNSA. The CDR3 is 15 amino acids. The CDR3 is CASSLTPHQGTGYTF. For the CDR3, the DNA is TGTGCCAGCAGCTTGACCCCCCATCAGGGAACCGGCTACACCTTC. Full variable domain (outside the CDR3, taken from reference TRBV7-2 and TRBJ1-2): GAGVSQSPSNKVTEKGKDVELRCDPISGHTALYWYRQSLGQGLEFLIYFQGNSAPDKSGLPSDRFSAERTGGSVSTLTIQRTQQEDSAVYLCASSLTPHQGTGYTFGSGTRLTVV.

The rearrangement joins TRBV30 to TRBJ2-1; 9 nucleotides agree with TRBD2. Germline V gives CDR1 GTSNPN, CDR2 SVGIG (reference sequence). After removal of 4 bases from V and 9 bases from J, the junction contained 10 bases not matched to a gene. The length of the CDR3 is 14 residues. The CDR3 is CAWTGTSRRGEQFF. The CDR3 nucleotides are TGTGCCTGGACAGGGACTAGCCGGCGGGGTGAGCAGTTCTTC.

The rearrangement links TRBV5-1 to TRBJ2-5; D ambiguous. The ends were cut back, 1 base at V and 1 base at J, with 11 bases in the middle. This CDR3 is built from 15 residues. In germline, CDR1 is SGHRS, CDR2 YFSETQ. CDR3 coding DNA: TGCGCCAGCAGCTTGTATGGTACAGTCCAAGAGACCCAGTACTTC. Translating gives CASSLYGTVQETQYF.

The table lists this clone with a count of one. This rearrangement joins TRBV4-1 to TRBJ2-7; tentatively, D is TRBD2 (6 bases). The germline gives CDR1 MGHRA, CDR2 YSYEKL. The CDR3 is 14 residues long. Trimming stripped 4 bases from V and 3 bases from J, with 13 bases between. This CDR3 reads CASSLGGAGYEQYF. The CDR3 DNA sequence: TGCGCCAGCAGCCTCGGCGGGGCAGGCTACGAGCAGTACTTC.

This clone was seen just once. The chain employs TRBV5-1 and TRBJ2-5; 9 positions agree with TRBD1. Losses at the gene ends were 3 bases for V and 5 bases for J; bases not matched to a gene: 5. The CDR3 is made up of 14 amino acids. Germline assignment: CDR1 SGHRS and CDR2 YFSETQ. The CDR3 protein is CASSSGQGWETQYF. The DNA for the CDR3 is TGCGCCAGCAGCTCGGGACAGGGTTGGGAGACCCAGTACTTC.

The chain carries TRBV6-4 and TRBJ1-1; D possibly corresponds to TRBD1 (5 bases). The length of the CDR3 is 14 residues. Trimming pared 5 bases from V and 4 bases from J, leaving 14 bases between. Germline values: CDR1 MRHNA, CDR2 SNTAGT. CDR3 nucleotides: TGTGCCAGCAGTCTAGAGGAGGGGACCACTGAAGCTTTCTTT. This sequence encodes CASSLEEGTTEAFF.

This clone was observed once. This chain joins TRBV5-1 and TRBJ2-1, with 7 bases fitting TRBD1. Germline CDR1 is SGHRS and CDR2 is YFSETQ. V was pared by 2 bases and J by 2 bases, with 1 base of the junction left unmatched. The CDR3 consists of 14 residues. The CDR3 sequence is CASSFQGAYNEQFF. CDR3 bases: TGCGCCAGCAGCTTTCAGGGGGCCTACAATGAGCAGTTCTTC.

The CDR3 bases are TGTGCCAGCAGCCGACTAGCGGGGGGACGCACAGATACGCAGTATTTT. This sequence encodes CASSRLAGGRTDTQYF. This rearrangement joins TRBV7-3 to TRBJ2-3; 13 bases are a match to TRBD2. The CDR3 is 16 amino acids. V lost 5 bases, J lost 1 base, and 3 bases stayed unmatched. CDR1 is SGHTA, CDR2 FQGTGA, per germline.

The chain combines TRBV7-6 with TRBJ2-7; TRBD2 agrees at 8 bases. V was clipped by 1 base and J by 1 base; unmatched bases: 12. The CDR3 contains 18 residues. The V gene's germline CDR1 is SGHVS and CDR2 FNYEAQ. Here the CDR3 reads CASSLGGRASGSSYEQYF. CDR3 coding DNA: TGTGCCAGCAGCTTAGGGGGTAGGGCTAGCGGGTCATCCTACGAGCAGTACTTC.

This chain joins TRBV27 and TRBJ1-6, with D perhaps TRBD1 (6 bases). Germline V gene data show CDR1 as MNHEY and CDR2 as SMNVEV (reference sequence). With 5 bases removed from V and 7 bases from J, the gap between germline ends came to 18 bases. CDR3 length: 16 amino acids. As DNA, the CDR3 is TGTGCCAGCAGTCCCCGGGGGGGGGCTCTAAATTCACCCCTCCACTTT. Its translation: CASSPRGGALNSPLHF.

The CDR3 is CASRLAGDEQFF. The CDR3 region has the DNA TGTGCCAGCAGACTAGCGGGAGATGAGCAGTTCTTC. J is TRBJ2-1 and V is TRBV2; 11 bases align to TRBD2. J was trimmed by 8 bases and V by 6 bases; bases with no gene match: 0. The CDR3 totals 12 residues. The germline gives CDR1 SNHLY, CDR2 FYNNEI.

This rearrangement joins TRBV7-9 to TRBJ2-7; 8 bases map to TRBD2. From germline, CDR1 is SEHNR and CDR2 FQNEAQ (reference sequence). This CDR3 has 14 amino acids. The ends lost 3 bases at V and 5 bases at J; junction bases unmatched: 6. The CDR3, as DNA: TGTGCCAGCAGCTTTCGGACTAGCTTGGACGAGCAGTACTTC. Translated, it gives CASSFRTSLDEQYF. Combining the CDR3 with reference TRBV7-9 and TRBJ2-7 gives the whole variable domain DTGVSQNPRHKITKRGQNVTFRCDPISEHNRLYWYRQTLGQGPEFLTYFQNEAQLEKSRLLSDRFSAERPKGSFSTLEIQRTEQGDSAMYLCASSFRTSLDEQYFGPGTRLTVT.

V gene TRBV7-3 combines with J gene TRBJ2-7; TRBD1 is a possible D gene (6 bases). Trimming pared 0 bases from V and 0 bases from J, leaving 9 bases between. Germline assignment: CDR1 SGHTA and CDR2 FQGTGA. This CDR3 spans 15 amino acids. The CDR3 is CASSLTPDSSYEQYF. In DNA, the CDR3 is TGTGCCAGCAGCTTAACCCCGGACAGCTCCTACGAGCAGTACTTC.

The rearrangement uses TRBV4-3 and TRBJ2-1, with D possibly being TRBD1 (5 bases). The CDR3 runs 18 residues. From germline, CDR1 is LGHNA and CDR2 YSLEER. Trimming left V 0 bases short and J 0 bases short, with 15 bases between. The CDR3 reads CASSQDLISQGSYNEQFF. The DNA of the CDR3 is TGCGCCAGCAGCCAAGATCTAATATCCCAGGGCTCCTACAATGAGCAGTTCTTC.

The chain uses TRBV7-9 and TRBJ2-2, with 10 bases fitting TRBD1. The CDR3 spans 16 residues. Per germline, CDR1 SEHNR and CDR2 FQNEAQ (reference sequence). V was pared by 5 bases and J by 5 bases, with 8 bases of the junction left unmatched. The CDR3 is CASSPGTGVRTGELFF. DNA of the CDR3: TGTGCCAGCAGCCCGGGGACAGGGGTTCGGACCGGGGAGCTGTTTTTT.

This rearrangement joins TRBV13 to TRBJ2-1; the match to TRBD2 covers 15 bases. The junction had 10 bases not matched to a gene; V was cut back by 7 bases and J by 6 bases. Germline CDR1 and CDR2: PRHDT and FYEKMQ (reference sequence). This CDR3 contains 17 residues. The DNA of the CDR3 is TGTGCCAGCAACCGGGGACTAGCGGGAGGATCCCTCAATGAGCAGTTCTTC. This translates into CASNRGLAGGSLNEQFF.

The genes are TRBV7-2 and TRBJ2-7; 10 bases match TRBD1. The CDR3 is 15 amino acids. Germline CDR1 and CDR2: SGHTA and FQGNSA. V was pared by 6 bases and J by 2 bases, with 7 bases of the junction left unmatched. DNA of the CDR3: TGTGCCAGCAGAACGACAGGGGGCAAGACCTACGAGCAGTACTTC. It codes for CASRTTGGKTYEQYF.